These T cell receptor beta chains were read from a single sample in a study of OX40 agonist ivuxolimab in advanced cancers. Method: immunoSEQ multiplex PCR; TCRdb's copy keeps in-frame clones and lacks some. The sample shows about 84,000 clones, approximately 89% of them seen only once. Sequencing was performed on CD4+ or CD8+ T cells sorted from blood, taken in a trial of the OX40 agonist ivuxolimab. The receptors were gathered from an adult with an advanced solid tumor such as melanoma, head and neck, liver or kidney cancer. The CDR3 runs from the conserved cysteine through the conserved F or W. The D gene is left open where the match is weak. Expanded clones get a size class; other rows say once, few or many, or leave the size out.

NA | TRBJ1-1 | NA | TRBV2 | CASRWGEGLGEAFF | TGTGCCAGCAGATGGGGAGAAGGGTTGGGTGAAGCTTTCTTT
NA | TRBJ1-2 | NA | TRBV4-1 | CASSRPESRGYTF | TGCGCCAGCAGCCGCCCTGAAAGCCGGGGCTACACCTTC
NA | TRBJ1-2 | NA | TRBV28 | CASGLYGYTF | TGTGCCAGCGGTCTGTATGGCTACACCTTC
NA | TRBJ1-1 | NA | TRBV27 | CASSLSPAGDTEAFF | TGTGCCAGCAGTTTATCCCCAGCGGGGGACACTGAAGCTTTCTTT
many | TRBJ1-2 | NA | TRBV27 | CASRNPGPGAGVYGYTF | TGTGCCAGCCGAAACCCCGGACCGGGGGCAGGGGTATATGGCTACACCTTC
NA | TRBJ2-5 | NA | TRBV20-1 | CSASLETQYF | TGCAGTGCTAGTTTAGAGACCCAGTACTTC
NA | TRBJ2-1 | TRBD2 | TRBV5-1 | CASRVAGGPWDEQFF | TGCGCCAGCAGGGTAGCGGGAGGGCCTTGGGATGAGCAGTTCTTC
NA | TRBJ2-2 | NA | TRBV11-2 | CASSRSGLSNTGELFF | TGTGCCAGCAGCCGCTCGGGGCTATCGAACACCGGGGAGCTGTTTTTT
NA | TRBJ2-7 | NA | TRBV30 | CAWSVPPQRSEQYF | TGTGCCTGGAGTGTACCCCCCCAGCGGTCCGAGCAGTACTTC
NA | TRBJ2-2 | TRBD2 | TRBV9 | CASSVVRETGELFF | TGTGCCAGCAGCGTCGTGCGGGAGACCGGGGAGCTGTTTTTT
once | TRBJ1-4 | NA | TRBV30 | CASQGYNEKLFF | TGTGCCAGCCAGGGGTATAACGAAAAACTGTTTTTT
NA | TRBJ2-3 | NA | TRBV7-8 | CASSLGPGTHKYF | TGTGCCAGCAGCTTAGGACCAGGGACTCATAAGTATTTT
NA | TRBJ2-1 | TRBD2 | TRBV5-4 | CASSLGTSGGGGEQFF | TGTGCCAGCAGCTTGGGGACTAGCGGGGGAGGTGGTGAGCAGTTCTTC